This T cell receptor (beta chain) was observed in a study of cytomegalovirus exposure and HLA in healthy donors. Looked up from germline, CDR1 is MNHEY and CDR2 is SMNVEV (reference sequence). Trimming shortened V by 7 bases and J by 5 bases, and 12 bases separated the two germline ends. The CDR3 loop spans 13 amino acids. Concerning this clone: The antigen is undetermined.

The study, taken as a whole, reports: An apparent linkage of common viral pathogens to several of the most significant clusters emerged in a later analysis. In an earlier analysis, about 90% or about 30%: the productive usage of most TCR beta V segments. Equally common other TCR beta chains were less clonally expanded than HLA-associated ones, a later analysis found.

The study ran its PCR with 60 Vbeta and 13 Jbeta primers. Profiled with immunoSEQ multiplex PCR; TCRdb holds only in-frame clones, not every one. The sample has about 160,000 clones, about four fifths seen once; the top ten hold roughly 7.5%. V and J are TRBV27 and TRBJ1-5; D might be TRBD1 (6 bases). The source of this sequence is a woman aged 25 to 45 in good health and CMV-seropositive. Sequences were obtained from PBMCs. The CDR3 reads CASKGGAYQPQHF. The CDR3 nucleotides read TGTGCCAGCAAAGGGGGAGCGTATCAGCCCCAGCATTTT.